The 21 T cell receptor beta chains below were found in one sample sequenced in a study of OX40 agonist ivuxolimab in advanced cancers. The repertoire was sequenced with immunoSEQ multiplex PCR; TCRdb's copy has only in-frame clones and lacks some. Here the sample spans 75,000 to 100,000 clones, about nine tenths being singletons. The sequenced sample was CD4+ or CD8+ T cells sorted from blood, obtained in a trial of the OX40 agonist ivuxolimab. These receptors originate from an adult with an advanced solid tumor such as melanoma, head and neck, liver or kidney cancer.

The chain has TRBV29-1 and TRBJ2-3; weak D call: TRBD1 (6 bases). Germline CDR1 reads SQVTM; CDR2 reads ANQGSEA. Deletions cut 4 bases from V and 5 bases from J, with 16 bases between. This CDR3 contains 14 residues. The CDR3 loop is CSVGRRQVGDTQYF. The CDR3 DNA reads as TGCAGCGTTGGGAGACGACAGGTCGGAGATACGCAGTATTTT.

V gene TRBV19 combines with J gene TRBJ1-5; D gene ambiguous. V lost 6 bases to trimming and J lost 7 bases, with 16 bases between them. Per the germline V gene, CDR1 is LNHDA and CDR2 is SQIVND (reference sequence). The CDR3 sequence is 14 residues long. The CDR3 DNA reads as TGTGCCAGTAGCAGGTCCCTAAACGTGCAGCCCCAGCATTTT. Protein sequence: CASSRSLNVQPQHF.

The chain employs TRBV5-1 and TRBJ2-5; D remains ambiguous. The CDR3 is made up of 15 amino acids. Looked up from germline, CDR1 is SGHRS and CDR2 is YFSETQ. The V gene lost 1 base and the J gene lost 5 bases, with 15 bases spanning the gap. The CDR3 loop reads CASSLIASGGETQYF. DNA of the CDR3: TGCGCCAGCAGCTTGATTGCGTCCGGCGGCGAGACCCAGTACTTC.

The J gene is TRBJ1-4, the V gene TRBV6-1; D ambiguous. The ends were cut back, 1 base at V and 6 bases at J, with 6 bases in the middle. The CDR3 has 13 amino acids. Germline CDR1 reads MNHNS; CDR2 reads SASEGT. The CDR3 spells CASSEVGDEKLFF. The CDR3 region has the DNA TGTGCCAGCAGTGAAGTCGGGGATGAAAAACTGTTTTTT.

The V and J genes are TRBV9 and TRBJ2-1; no definite D call. The germline V gene has CDR1 SGDLS and CDR2 YYNGEE. The CDR3 extends over 14 amino acids. V lost 4 bases and J lost 0, with 8 bases in between. The CDR3 region is CASSRTPSYNEQFF. CDR3 bases: TGTGCCAGCAGCCGAACCCCCTCCTACAATGAGCAGTTCTTC.

This rearrangement joins TRBV27 to TRBJ2-2; possible D gene TRBD2, 6 bases. CDR1 and CDR2 (germline): MNHEY, SMNVEV (reference sequence). V lost 7 bases and J 5 bases, leaving 17 bases between the germline ends. The CDR3 runs to 15 residues. Written as DNA, the CDR3 is TGTGCCAGCAATCTAGCCGGGACTCCTACCGGGGAGCTGTTTTTT. The encoded protein is CASNLAGTPTGELFF.

The rearrangement uses TRBV6-6 and TRBJ2-7, with D perhaps given as TRBD1 or TRBD2 (6 bases each). From germline, CDR1 is MNHNY and CDR2 SVGAGI (reference sequence). The V end lost 6 bases, the J end lost 2 bases, and 17 bases lay between the germline ends. This CDR3 spans 15 amino acids. CDR3 amino acids: CASRSPSGGPYEQYF. For the CDR3, the DNA is TGTGCCAGCAGATCCCCCTCTGGGGGGCCCTACGAGCAGTACTTC.

The CDR3 sequence is CASSLKSRGDSEQYV. CDR3 bases: TGTGCCAGCAGTTTAAAATCGAGGGGGGATAGTGAGCAGTACGTC. The chain carries TRBV27 and TRBJ2-7; perhaps D is TRBD1 or TRBD2 (6 bases each). V lost 2 bases to trimming and J lost 7 bases, with 18 bases between them. There are 15 residues in the CDR3. CDR1 MNHEY and CDR2 SMNVEV come from the germline V gene (reference sequence).

The J gene is TRBJ2-1, the V gene TRBV19; the D gene could be TRBD1 or TRBD2 (5 bases each). CDR1 and CDR2 (germline): LNHDA, SQIVND (reference sequence). The CDR3 contains 16 residues. V was trimmed by 5 bases and J by 1 base, leaving 15 bases between them. The CDR3 loop reads CASSPQGASSYNEQFF. The CDR3 DNA sequence: TGTGCCAGTAGTCCCCAGGGAGCTAGTTCCTACAATGAGCAGTTCTTC.

This sequence joins TRBV7-2 and TRBJ2-1; D remains ambiguous. The CDR3 consists of 12 residues. CDR1 and CDR2 (germline): SGHTA, FQGNSA. V gave up 3 bases and J gave up 12 bases, with 12 bases separating them. The CDR3, as DNA: TGTGCCAGCAGCTTCAACCCGTTTGGGCAGTTCTTC. It yields the protein CASSFNPFGQFF.

This rearrangement joins TRBV14 to TRBJ2-7; D is unclear. CDR1 and CDR2 (germline): SGHDN, FVKESK. CDR3 length: 13 amino acids. With 3 bases removed from V and 3 bases from J, the gap between germline ends came to 9 bases. CDR3 bases: TGTGCCAGCAGCCATCCAGCAGGCTACGAGCAGTACTTC. It translates to CASSHPAGYEQYF.

This clone is a singleton in its sample. The CDR3 coding sequence is TGTGCCAGTACTACCAATCAGGGCCAGCCCCAGCATTTT. This gives the protein CASTTNQGQPQHF. The chain couples TRBV19 to TRBJ1-5; tentatively, D is TRBD1 (5 bases). The CDR3 runs to 13 residues. V was shortened by 7 bases and J by 7 bases, with 14 bases between the two germline ends. Per the germline V gene, CDR1 is LNHDA and CDR2 is SQIVND (reference sequence).

The chain uses TRBV28 and TRBJ1-1; TRBD1 matches at 7 bases. The CDR3 extends over 14 amino acids. Germline V CDR1 and CDR2: MDHEN, SYDVKM. The trim removed 4 bases at V and 4 bases at J, leaving 6 bases unmatched. The CDR3 spells CASSSSGTVTEAFF. For the CDR3, the DNA is TGTGCCAGCAGTTCCTCCGGGACAGTCACTGAAGCTTTCTTT.

The genes are TRBV7-2 and TRBJ1-1, with no clear D. The length of the CDR3 is 14 residues. V lost 5 bases to trimming and J lost 7 bases, with 17 bases between them. Germline V gene lookup returns CDR1 SGHTA and CDR2 FQGNSA. The CDR3 nucleotides are TGTGCCAGCAGCCCTCAGAGGTTCGGGAGTGAAGCTTTCTTT. Residues: CASSPQRFGSEAFF.

The chain recombines TRBV6-1 with TRBJ2-5; D is uncertain. The V end lost 1 base, the J end lost 2 bases, and 14 bases lay between the germline ends. Germline CDR1 MNHNS, CDR2 SASEGT. CDR3 length equals 16 residues. This CDR3 reads CASSEVGSYSQETQYF. The CDR3 DNA sequence: TGTGCCAGCAGTGAAGTCGGCAGCTATTCTCAAGAGACCCAGTACTTC.

The rearrangement links TRBV5-1 to TRBJ2-5; TRBD1 agrees at 7 bases. With 4 bases clipped from V and 3 bases from J, the junction kept 6 bases outside the gene matches. CDR1 SGHRS and CDR2 YFSETQ come from the germline V gene. This CDR3 spans 14 amino acids. This chain's CDR3 is CASSARDREETQYF. CDR3 DNA sequence: TGCGCCAGCAGCGCAAGAGACAGGGAAGAGACCCAGTACTTC.

The V gene is TRBV19, the J gene TRBJ1-1, with D possibly matching TRBD1 (6 bases). V was clipped by 5 bases and J by 0 bases, with 19 bases between them. This CDR3 region has 17 residues. Germline V gene lookup returns CDR1 LNHDA and CDR2 SQIVND (reference sequence). The CDR3 spells CASSFKGTSVMNTEAFF. The CDR3 coding sequence is TGTGCCAGTAGTTTTAAAGGGACAAGTGTCATGAACACTGAAGCTTTCTTT.

This clone was seen only a few times. The chain employs TRBV6-1 and TRBJ1-1, with D possibly being TRBD1 (6 bases). CDR3 length: 15 amino acids. V lost 6 bases, J lost 1 base, and 15 bases lay in between. The V gene's germline CDR1 is MNHNS and CDR2 SASEGT. Written as DNA, the CDR3 is TGTGCCAGCAGCAGTGTACAGGGTTGGAACACTGAAGCTTTCTTT. It translates to CASSSVQGWNTEAFF.

The rearrangement uses TRBV9 and TRBJ2-1, with D tentatively TRBD2 (6 bases). This CDR3 region has 18 residues. Deletions cut 0 bases from V and 1 base from J, with 17 bases between. Germline lookup yields CDR1 SGDLS and CDR2 YYNGEE. CDR3 sequence: CASSVGGRLRGSYNEQFF. The CDR3 region has the DNA TGTGCCAGCAGCGTAGGGGGGAGGCTAAGGGGTTCCTACAATGAGCAGTTCTTC.

This chain uses TRBV28 with TRBJ2-1; unclear D gene. This CDR3 spans 13 amino acids. The germline CDR1 and CDR2 sequences are MDHEN and SYDVKM. V lost 5 bases to trimming and J lost 0 bases, with 5 bases between them. In DNA form, the CDR3 reads TGTGCCAGCAGTCCCCACTCCTACAATGAGCAGTTCTTC. The encoded protein is CASSPHSYNEQFF.

CDR3 bases: TGTGCCAGCAGCTCCTTGGGGGCGGCTCAGCCCCAGCATTTT. This gives the protein CASSSLGAAQPQHF. The chain couples TRBV14 to TRBJ1-5; TRBD1 might be the D (6 bases). CDR1 is SGHDN and CDR2 is FVKESK in the germline V gene. Trimming removed 5 bases from V and 6 bases from J, with 14 bases in between. There are 14 residues in the CDR3.